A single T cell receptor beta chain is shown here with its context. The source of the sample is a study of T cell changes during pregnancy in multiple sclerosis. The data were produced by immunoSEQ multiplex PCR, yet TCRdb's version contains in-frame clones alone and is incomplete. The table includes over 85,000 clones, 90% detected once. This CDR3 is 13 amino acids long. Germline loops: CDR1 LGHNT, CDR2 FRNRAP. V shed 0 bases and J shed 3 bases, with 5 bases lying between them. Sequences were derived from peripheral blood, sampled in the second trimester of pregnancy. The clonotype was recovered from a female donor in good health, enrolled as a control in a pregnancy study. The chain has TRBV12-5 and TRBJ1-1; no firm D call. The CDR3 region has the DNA TGTGCTAGTGGTTTGGTACGGGACACTGAAGCTTTCTTT. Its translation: CASGLVRDTEAFF.